The table lists the clone carrying this T cell receptor (beta chain) with a few counts. The antigen is not known. The record originates from a study of vaccination and CD4 T cells after COVID-19. Study background: The post-COVID samples were taken a median roughly 96 days after diagnosis, anywhere from 35 to 161.

The CDR3 runs 14 residues. Germline V gene lookup returns CDR1 DFQATT and CDR2 SNEGSKA (reference sequence). The V and J ends lost 3 bases and 5 bases respectively, with 16 bases between them. The Oncomine TCR Beta short-read assay generated sequence data from the DNA of cultured CD4+ T cells. TCRdb fed the PCR reads into MiXCR, producing one record per CDR3 protein. The sample consists of thousands of distinct CDR3 sequences, 40% to 50% of them appearing once. Treatment denoted: roughly 11-day PBMC culture with coronavirus spike peptide pools or control peptides (ViraFEST assay). This TCR was recovered from a human donor who had recovered from COVID-19. Sequenced: CD4+ T cells from blood, cultured in vitro. This chain connects TRBV20-1 to TRBJ1-2; tentative D call: TRBD1 (5 bases). The CDR3 sequence is CSARDPGNKYGYTF. The CDR3 DNA sequence: TGCAGTGCTAGGGACCCAGGGAATAAGTATGGCTACACCTTC.